This T cell receptor beta chain was recorded in a study of control samples from healthy donors and cancer patients. The CDR3 covers 13 residues. In germline, CDR1 is MNHEY, CDR2 SVGAGI. Trimming stripped 5 bases from V and 5 bases from J, with 12 bases between. Clones were read by immunoSEQ multiplex PCR, and TCRdb kept only the in-frame ones, dropping some. The sample lists around 77,000 clones, over 80% occurring once. The chain recombines TRBV6-5 with TRBJ2-5; D call uncertain. This receptor was obtained from a woman aged 55-70 years in good health. The source material was blood. The CDR3 loop reads CASSRSKRETQYF. CDR3 coding DNA: TGTGCCAGCAGTCGCTCGAAGAGGGAGACCCAGTACTTC.